The 10 T cell receptor beta chains listed next were all sequenced from one sample in a study of T cells in women clearing cervical HPV infection. Profiled with immunoSEQ multiplex PCR; TCRdb holds only in-frame clones, not every one. Its clone listing holds about 40,000 clones. Sample: blood buffy coat. All receptors come from a woman aged 18 to 75 with a cervical HPV16 infection that either progressed to CIN3+ or cleared (not recorded which).

A word on this clone: The read ends 3 residues before the CDR3 terminus; that terminus is restored from the germline J gene. The genes are TRBV13 and TRBJ2-2; 9 positions match TRBD2. Germline trimming cut 5 bases from V and 7 bases from J; bases unmatched to any gene: 11. The CDR3 totals 16 residues. Germline CDR1 PRHDT, CDR2 FYEKMQ (reference sequence). CDR3 loop: CASSGLSGSKVGELFF. The covered CDR3 bases are TGTGCCAGCAGCGGGCTTAGCGGGAGTAAAGTCGGGGAG.

For this clone: Germline and junction disagree at one end, which may indicate a read error. The CDR3 end is not reached by the read, which stops 3 residues before it; the germline J gene fills it in. The chain is built from TRBV28 and TRBJ1-5; 9 nucleotides agree with TRBD1. This CDR3 contains 15 residues. Germline CDR1 MDHEN, CDR2 SYDVKM. Partial CDR3 DNA: TGTGCCAGCAGTTTATCCACAGGGGGCAAGCAGCCC. Amino acid sequence: CASSLSTGGKQP. The whole CDR3 protein reads CASSLSTGGKQPQHF.

CDR3: CASGDRIYGYTF. The DNA read from the CDR3 is TGTGCCAGTGGGGACAGGATATATGGC. V and J are TRBV19 and TRBJ1-2; TRBD1 matches 8 bases. The read ends 3 residues shy of where the CDR3 ends; the end is completed using the germline J gene. The trim removed 8 bases at V and 5 bases at J, leaving 4 bases unmatched. CDR1 is LNHDA, CDR2 SQIVND, per germline (reference sequence). This CDR3 has 12 amino acids.

For this clone: The CDR3 extends 3 residues past the end of the read, so its final part is completed from the germline J gene. The chain combines TRBV28 with TRBJ2-7, with TRBD1 identical over 10 bases. V lost 8 bases, J lost 6 bases, and 7 bases stayed unmatched. The CDR3 totals 13 residues. Germline CDR1 reads MDHEN; CDR2 reads SYDVKM. CDR3 DNA (partial): TGTGCCAGCGGGACAGGGGCCGTTCGCGAG. Its protein is CASGTGAVRE. The entire CDR3 protein is CASGTGAVREQYF.

Note on this clone: The CDR3 goes on 3 residues after the read ends, and that part is filled in from the germline J gene. The chain couples TRBV6-4 to TRBJ2-7; 9 bases fit TRBD1. The length of the CDR3 is 14 residues. The J segment lost 5 bases and the V segment lost 6 bases, leaving 8 bases of the junction unmatched. Germline V gene data show CDR1 as MRHNA and CDR2 as SNTAGT. Partial CDR3 DNA: TGTGCCAGCAGCCCGGGACAGGGAAACCACGAG. Amino acid sequence: CASSPGQGNHE. The entire CDR3 protein is CASSPGQGNHEQYF.

Of note for this clone: The read finishes 3 residues shy of the CDR3 end, and the germline J gene is used to complete it. The chain carries TRBV20-1 and TRBJ2-3, with TRBD2 matching 10 bases. The germline V gene has CDR1 DFQATT and CDR2 SNEGSKA (reference sequence). The trim removed 5 bases at V and 6 bases at J, leaving 20 bases unmatched. The CDR3 consists of 18 residues. The DNA read from the CDR3 is TGCAGTGCTCCCCGTCTCAGAGAGAGCGGGAGGGCCTTTGATACG. Amino acids: CSAPRLRESGRAFDT. The entire CDR3 protein reads CSAPRLRESGRAFDTQYF.

In the case of this clone: The read ends 3 residues early relative to the CDR3; the germline J gene fills the gap. The chain recombines TRBV12-3 or TRBV12-4 with TRBJ1-1; D call uncertain. CDR3 length equals 12 residues. The V and J ends lost 6 bases and 4 bases respectively, with 9 bases between them. Partial CDR3 DNA: TGTGCCAGCAGCTGGCATCGCACTGAA. Translated, it gives CASSWHRTE. The CDR3 in its entirety is CASSWHRTEAFF.

Regarding this clone: The sequenced fragment ends 3 residues before the CDR3 boundary, so the rest is inferred from the germline J gene. The genes are TRBV2 and TRBJ1-5, with unresolved D. Germline-derived CDR1 and CDR2 are SNHLY and FYNNEI. The CDR3 sequence is 12 residues long. V lost 7 bases and J lost 5, with 9 bases in between. The CDR3 protein is CASKVGDQPQHF. The CDR3 bases that were read are TGTGCCAGCAAAGTCGGGGATCAGCCC.

Comments on this clone: The read gets to within 3 residues of the CDR3 end, and the germline J gene fills in the rest. The chain is built from TRBV10-1 and TRBJ2-7, with 8 bases lining up with TRBD2. V gave up 6 bases and J gave up 3 bases; unmatched junction bases: 4. Germline V gene data show CDR1 as WNHNN and CDR2 as SYGVQD (reference sequence). This CDR3 has 13 amino acids. The CDR3 bases that were read are TGCGCCAGCAGCGCCGGGACTAGCTACGAG. This sequence encodes CASSAGTSYE. The CDR3, in full, reads CASSAGTSYEQYF.

On this clone: The read stops 3 residues short of the end of the CDR3; the missing end is completed from the germline J gene. This sequence joins TRBV19 and TRBJ2-3, with 7 bases aligning to TRBD1. The CDR3 has 14 residues. The germline gives CDR1 LNHDA, CDR2 SQIVND (reference sequence). V shed 3 bases, J shed 6 bases, and the junction held 6 bases outside the gene matches. The sequenced CDR3 bases are TGTGCCAGTAGTATGGGGACAGAAGAGGATACG. Protein product: CASSMGTEEDT. The whole CDR3 protein reads CASSMGTEEDTQYF.